A single sample gave rise to the 9 T cell receptor beta chains below, sequenced in a study of T cell repertoires in cytomegalovirus infection. The antigens these receptors bind are not known. TCRdb called the reads again in MiXCR, with one record for every CDR3 protein. The table shows some 110,000 distinct CDR3 sequences, with 10% occurring only once. The sequencing sample was made of PBMCs, sequenced either directly or after in vitro stimulation (not recorded which). These receptors were taken from a human donor in good health (CMV status not recorded). Some clones in this sample may be carry-over from other donors' samples.

At least ten counts were recorded for this clonotype. V gene TRBV7-2 combines with J gene TRBJ2-5; D is unresolved. CDR3 size: 12 residues. The V gene's germline CDR1 is SGHTA and CDR2 FQGNSA. The germline V and J ends were trimmed by 3 bases and 5 bases, with 7 bases remaining between them. CDR3 residues: CASSFASETQYF. As DNA, the CDR3 is TGTGCCAGCAGCTTCGCCTCGGAGACCCAGTACTTC.

This clonotype was counted many times. V gene TRBV5-8 combines with J gene TRBJ1-5; the D gene is possibly TRBD1 (5 bases). Germline CDR1 and CDR2: SGHTS and YDEGEE. This CDR3 is 16 amino acids long. V lost 2 bases to trimming and J lost 2 bases, with 14 bases between them. DNA of the CDR3: TGTGCCAGCAGCTTTTCAGGAGGGGCTCGCAATCAGCCCCAGCATTTT. This sequence encodes CASSFSGGARNQPQHF.

This clonotype came up many times. The chain couples TRBV6-2 or TRBV6-3 to TRBJ1-2, with D uncertain. Germline V gene sequence: CDR1 MNHEY, CDR2 SVGEGT. Trimming took off 2 bases at V and 8 bases at J, with 15 bases between the two ends. The CDR3 spans 14 residues. The CDR3 loop reads CASSYGRRAHGYTF. The CDR3 DNA reads TGTGCCAGCAGTTACGGGCGGAGGGCCCACGGCTACACCTTC.

This clonotype was recorded at least ten times. The rearrangement links TRBV27 to TRBJ2-1; 7 bases map to TRBD2. Germline-derived CDR1 and CDR2 are MNHEY and SMNVEV (reference sequence). The CDR3 consists of 16 residues. V shed 1 base, J shed 0 bases, and the junction held 3 bases outside the gene matches. CDR3 coding DNA: TGTGCCAGCAGTTTATGGGGGACTACCTCCTACAATGAGCAGTTCTTC. This codes for CASSLWGTTSYNEQFF.

The table lists this clonotype with a count of one. A much larger clone sits a single nucleotide away, making a read error possible. The rearrangement joins TRBV4-1 to TRBJ2-1; maybe TRBD2 (5 bases). V gave up 1 base and J gave up 7 bases, with 14 bases separating them. CDR3 size: 15 residues. Germline CDR1 MGHRA, CDR2 YSYEKL. CDR3 residues: CASSQGAEEGNEQFF. The CDR3 bases are TGCGCCAGCAGCCAAGGAGCGGAAGAAGGGAATGAGCAGTTCTTC.

Concerning this clonotype: Possible read error: a much larger clone is one base away. The conserved closing phenylalanine or tryptophan is absent in this CDR3, likely reflecting a read error. The rearrangement uses TRBV7-8 and TRBJ1-3; 7 nucleotides line up with TRBD1. The CDR3 is 14 residues long. Germline values: CDR1 SGHVS, CDR2 FQNEAQ. The V segment lost 6 bases and the J segment 0 bases; nucleotides outside the gene matches: 2. The CDR3 loop reads CASRGTASGNTIYL. The CDR3 nucleotides read TGTGCCAGCAGAGGGACAGCCTCTGGAAACACCATATATTTA.

This clonotype was seen a handful of times. In DNA, the CDR3 is TGTGCCAGCAGTGACCGGATCGGCCTGACGCAGTATTTT. This translates into CASSDRIGLTQYF. This chain joins TRBV6-1 and TRBJ2-3; D is uncertain. Germline CDR1 MNHNS, CDR2 SASEGT. The CDR3 is 13 residues long. V gave up 3 bases and J gave up 9 bases, with 13 bases separating them.

This clonotype was seen a handful of times. This rearrangement joins TRBV6-2 or TRBV6-3 to TRBJ2-3; possible D gene TRBD2, 6 bases. Germline-derived CDR1 and CDR2 are MNHEY and SVGEGT. The CDR3 contains 16 residues. Deletions cut 0 bases from V and 1 base from J, with 11 bases between. The chain's CDR3 is CASSYSLSSGTDTQYF. The CDR3 DNA sequence: TGTGCCAGCAGTTACTCGTTATCTAGCGGCACAGATACGCAGTATTTT.

This clonotype was counted ten times or more. The chain couples TRBV5-5 to TRBJ2-3, with 8 bases that match TRBD2. Germline loops: CDR1 SGHKS, CDR2 YYEKEE (reference sequence). With 1 base clipped from V and 2 bases from J, the junction kept 12 bases outside the gene matches. CDR3 size: 18 residues. The CDR3 DNA follows: TGTGCCAGCAGCTTGATGGTAACTCTAGCGGGTCTCACAGATACGCAGTATTTT. It yields the protein CASSLMVTLAGLTDTQYF.